The present T cell receptor beta chain was sequenced within a study of blood T cell repertoires in COVID-19. Measured with immunoSEQ multiplex PCR; TCRdb has only the in-frame clones, and not every one. The data contain more than 110,000 clones, about 79% of them seen just once; the ten biggest clones take up around 2.9%. All enrollees were roughly 18 to 100 years old and from approximately 24 US areas. Which cohort a participant joined came from the clinical history participants gave. What the recovered Cohort 3 donors had was two negative PCRs, clearance, or symptom resolution. This CDR3 region has 14 residues. V lost 6 bases and J 4 bases, leaving 13 bases between the germline ends. Germline V CDR1 and CDR2: LNHDA, SQIVND (reference sequence).

This TCR was sampled from a woman aged 50 to 60 who had recovered from COVID-19. The specimen sequenced was PBMCs or T cells enriched from blood (not recorded which). V is TRBV19 and J is TRBJ1-3, with D perhaps TRBD1 (6 bases). The CDR3: CASSRQVTGNTIYF. The CDR3 DNA reads as TGTGCCAGTAGCCGACAGGTTACGGGAAACACCATATATTTT.